These 26 T cell receptor beta chains originate from one sample sequenced in a study of blood T cell repertoires in COVID-19. TCRdb keeps only in-frame clones here, not all; method: immunoSEQ multiplex PCR. The data contain around 300,000 clones, approximately 83% of them singletons. Sequenced sample: peripheral blood. These receptors were obtained from a woman in her seventies with acute or convalescent COVID-19.

CDR3 nucleotides: TGCGCCAGCAGCCATCCGGGACAGAGCACTAATCAGCCCCAGCATTTT. Translation gives CASSHPGQSTNQPQHF. V is TRBV4-1 and J is TRBJ1-5; 7 bases are shared with TRBD1. Germline V lookup: CDR1 MGHRA, CDR2 YSYEKL. Unmatched junction bases numbered 9, after V lost 3 bases and J lost 4 bases. The CDR3 is 16 residues long.

V usage is TRBV18 and J usage is TRBJ1-4; 11 nucleotides agree with TRBD1. V was clipped by 5 bases and J by 7 bases; unmatched bases: 3. Germline lookup yields CDR1 KGHSH and CDR2 LQKENI. There are 14 residues in the CDR3. DNA for the CDR3: TGTGCCAGCTCATCGGACAGGGGGCGTGAAAAACTGTTTTTT. Translation: CASSSDRGREKLFF.

The J gene is TRBJ2-5, the V gene TRBV19; 8 bases fit TRBD2. CDR1 is LNHDA, CDR2 SQIVND, per germline (reference sequence). The J segment lost 4 bases and the V segment lost 1 base, leaving 5 bases of the junction unmatched. The CDR3 extends over 15 amino acids. The CDR3 nucleotides read TGTGCCAGTAGTATAGGGTCGGGGGGGCCAGAGACCCAGTACTTC. Translated, it gives CASSIGSGGPETQYF.

The chain joins TRBV6-6 to TRBJ1-6; 9 positions agree with TRBD1. Germline V CDR1 and CDR2: MNHNY, SVGAGI (reference sequence). The CDR3 length is 14 residues. Germline trimming cut 6 bases from V and 9 bases from J; bases unmatched to any gene: 6. CDR3 DNA sequence: TGTGCCAGCAGCCAGGGACAGGGATTTTCACCCCTCCACTTT. Translated: CASSQGQGFSPLHF.

J is TRBJ2-1 and V is TRBV2; 11 bases align to TRBD2. Germline-derived CDR1 and CDR2 are SNHLY and FYNNEI. This CDR3 region has 20 residues. V trimming: 2 bases; J trimming: 0 bases; junction bases outside the gene matches: 12. The CDR3 sequence: CASSETSIWTSGFSYNEQFF. DNA for the CDR3: TGTGCCAGCAGTGAAACCTCCATTTGGACTAGCGGGTTCTCCTACAATGAGCAGTTCTTC.

With regard to this clone: Other DNA sequences in this sample translate to the same CDR3. The chain employs TRBV9 and TRBJ2-3; 11 bases fit TRBD2. Germline V gives CDR1 SGDLS, CDR2 YYNGEE. V dropped 4 bases and J dropped 2; count of bases not matched to a gene: 6. The CDR3 has 16 amino acids. The CDR3 here is CASSFLAGGLTDTQYF. In nucleotides, the CDR3 is TGTGCCAGCAGCTTTCTAGCGGGGGGACTCACAGATACGCAGTATTTT. The full variable domain, with the rest looked up from reference TRBV9 and TRBJ2-3, is DSGVTQTPKHLITATGQRVTLRCSPRSGDLSVYWYQQSLDQGLQFLIQYYNGEERAKGNILERFSAQQFPDLHSELNLSSLELGDSALYFCASSFLAGGLTDTQYFGPGTRLTVL.

V gene TRBV30 combines with J gene TRBJ1-6, with D possibly being TRBD1 (6 bases). Germline V gene sequence: CDR1 GTSNPN, CDR2 SVGIG (reference sequence). Trimming pared 0 bases from V and 7 bases from J, leaving 10 bases between. CDR3 length: 14 residues. CDR3 nucleotides: TGTGCCTGGAGTGTTGCACAGGGCAATTCACCCCTCCACTTT. Protein sequence: CAWSVAQGNSPLHF.

The chain uses TRBV3-1 (or the pseudogene TRBV3-2) and TRBJ1-1; D might be TRBD1 (6 bases). The CDR3 covers 16 residues. Trimming left V 0 bases short and J 2 bases short, with 13 bases between. Germline CDR1 and CDR2: LGHDT and YNNKEL (reference sequence). For the CDR3, the DNA is TGTGCCAGCAGCCAAGATCGGGGCAGGGGTAACACTGAAGCTTTCTTT. Its protein product is CASSQDRGRGNTEAFF.

This rearrangement joins TRBV6-5 to TRBJ2-3; 10 bases are shared with TRBD2. The J segment lost 4 bases and the V segment lost 5 bases, leaving 6 bases of the junction unmatched. Looked up from germline, CDR1 is MNHEY and CDR2 is SVGAGI. The CDR3 is 15 amino acids. CDR3 amino acids: CASSPIAGGPDTQYF. Written as DNA, the CDR3 is TGTGCCAGCAGTCCAATAGCGGGGGGTCCAGATACGCAGTATTTT.

Regarding this clone: Other DNA sequences within the sample encode an identical CDR3. The chain combines TRBV20-1 with TRBJ2-5; maybe TRBD2 (5 bases). The CDR3 totals 11 residues. The germline V and J ends were trimmed by 3 bases and 5 bases, with 7 bases remaining between them. Per germline, CDR1 DFQATT and CDR2 SNEGSKA (reference sequence). The CDR3 loop is CSASRDETQYF. Written as DNA, the CDR3 is TGCAGTGCTAGCCGGGATGAGACCCAGTACTTC.

This rearrangement joins TRBV11-2 to TRBJ2-4, with 11 bases identical to TRBD2. This CDR3 is built from 16 residues. Germline V gives CDR1 SGHAT, CDR2 FQNNGV. V dropped 5 bases and J dropped 4; count of bases not matched to a gene: 7. The CDR3 region is CASSMGLAVQKNIQYF. In DNA form, the CDR3 reads TGTGCCAGCAGCATGGGACTAGCGGTTCAGAAAAACATTCAGTACTTC.

V and J are TRBV5-4 and TRBJ2-1, with 11 bases fitting TRBD2. Per germline, CDR1 SGHNT and CDR2 YYREEE (reference sequence). The J segment lost 4 bases and the V segment lost 0 bases, leaving 0 bases of the junction unmatched. CDR3 length: 15 residues. DNA for the CDR3: TGTGCCAGCAGCTTGGGACTAGCGGGGTACAATGAGCAGTTCTTC. Encoded protein: CASSLGLAGYNEQFF.

In its sample, this clone was seen once. This chain links TRBV6-2 or TRBV6-3 with TRBJ1-1; D might be TRBD1 (5 bases). CDR1 is MNHEY and CDR2 is SVGEGT in the germline V gene. Trimming took 4 bases from V and 7 from J, leaving 13 bases between them. The CDR3 runs to 13 residues. The CDR3 coding sequence is TGTGCCAGCAGTTTCACCTCGGGGGTTGAAGCTTTCTTT. This gives the protein CASSFTSGVEAFF.

V usage is TRBV3-1 (or the pseudogene TRBV3-2) and J usage is TRBJ1-4; D perhaps matches TRBD1 (5 bases). CDR3 length: 18 residues. The V end lost 3 bases, the J end lost 10 bases, and 27 bases lay between the germline ends. Germline V CDR1 and CDR2: LGHDT, YNNKEL (reference sequence). The CDR3 is CASSQSSQGNANSGKLFF. The CDR3 DNA is TGTGCCAGCAGCCAGTCCAGCCAGGGAAACGCTAACTCTGGAAAACTGTTTTTT.

The chain employs TRBV10-3 and TRBJ1-4; D remains ambiguous. This CDR3 region has 13 residues. The germline V and J ends were trimmed by 10 bases and 0 bases, with 9 bases remaining between them. CDR1 and CDR2 (germline): ENHRY, SYGVKD. The CDR3 is CATAGSTNEKLFF. As DNA, the CDR3 is TGTGCCACCGCGGGGTCAACTAATGAAAAACTGTTTTTT.

This clone has just a few counts. The rearrangement joins TRBV2 to TRBJ1-2; D might be TRBD1 (6 bases). Trimming cost V 6 bases and J 4 bases, with 12 bases left between them. The length of the CDR3 is 13 residues. CDR1 SNHLY and CDR2 FYNNEI come from the germline V gene. As DNA, the CDR3 is TGTGCCAGCAGGTTGGGACACGGCTATGGCTACACCTTC. It is translated as CASRLGHGYGYTF.

This clone was observed once. The V call is TRBV2, the J call TRBJ2-1, with TRBD1 matching 7 bases. CDR3 length: 16 amino acids. V gave up 5 bases and J gave up 1 base; unmatched junction bases: 8. The germline V gene has CDR1 SNHLY and CDR2 FYNNEI. The CDR3 is CASSPTGTVSYNEQFF. For the CDR3, the DNA is TGTGCCAGCAGTCCCACCGGGACAGTGTCCTACAATGAGCAGTTCTTC.

The V gene is TRBV7-8, the J gene TRBJ2-5, with D hard to call. V gave up 1 base and J gave up 4 bases, with 7 bases separating them. The CDR3 length is 13 residues. Germline assignment: CDR1 SGHVS and CDR2 FQNEAQ. The DNA for the CDR3 is TGTGCCAGCAGCTTAGGTAATCGAGAGACCCAGTACTTC. It encodes CASSLGNRETQYF.

Only one count was recorded for this clone. The J gene is TRBJ1-1, the V gene TRBV3-1 (or the pseudogene TRBV3-2), with D possibly matching TRBD1 (5 bases). This CDR3 comprises 14 residues. Germline values: CDR1 LGHDT, CDR2 YNNKEL (reference sequence). V gave up 1 base and J gave up 5 bases, with 11 bases separating them. CDR3 protein: CASSQAGGRTEAFF. The CDR3 DNA reads TGTGCCAGCAGCCAAGCGGGGGGAAGGACTGAAGCTTTCTTT.

The V and J genes are TRBV18 and TRBJ1-1, with D possibly being TRBD1 (5 bases). Deletions cut 6 bases from V and 3 bases from J, with 11 bases between. The germline V gene encodes CDR1 KGHSH and CDR2 LQKENI. This CDR3 has 13 amino acids. The CDR3: CASSQGKDTEAFF. The CDR3, as DNA: TGTGCCAGCTCGCAGGGAAAGGACACTGAAGCTTTCTTT.

The chain is built from TRBV3-1 (or the pseudogene TRBV3-2) and TRBJ1-5; tentative D call: TRBD1 (6 bases). V shed 5 bases and J shed 8 bases, with 19 bases lying between them. Germline CDR1 reads LGHDT; CDR2 reads YNNKEL (reference sequence). This CDR3 is 15 amino acids long. The CDR3 DNA is TGTGCCAGCAGCTCCTCTAAGACAGGCCCCGAGCCCCAGCATTTT. Its protein is CASSSSKTGPEPQHF.

This chain joins TRBV6-5 and TRBJ1-4, with TRBD1 identical over 8 bases. Germline V CDR1 and CDR2: MNHEY, SVGAGI. Trimming at V came to 6 bases and at J to 8 bases, leaving 11 bases not matched to a gene. The CDR3 totals 15 residues. CDR3 DNA sequence: TGTGCCAGCAGGGAGGACAGGGTCTCGGTGGAAAAACTGTTTTTT. It encodes CASREDRVSVEKLFF.

The CDR3 DNA follows: TGTGCCAGCAAGAGAGGGACAGGGGGCGGTTCACCCCTCCACTTT. It yields the protein CASKRGTGGGSPLHF. The J gene is TRBJ1-6, the V gene TRBV2, with TRBD1 matching 12 bases. CDR3 length equals 15 residues. Trimming at V came to 7 bases and at J to 9 bases, leaving 7 bases not matched to a gene. Germline V lookup: CDR1 SNHLY, CDR2 FYNNEI.

The CDR3 coding sequence is TGTGCCTGGAAAGCTAGCGGCGAATCACCCCTCCACTTT. This encodes CAWKASGESPLHF. This rearrangement joins TRBV30 to TRBJ1-6, with unresolved D. The CDR3 has 13 residues. Germline V gives CDR1 GTSNPN, CDR2 SVGIG (reference sequence). V gave up 4 bases and J gave up 10 bases, with 14 bases separating them. Drawing the rest from reference TRBV30 and TRBJ1-6, the complete variable domain is SQTIHQWPATLVQPVGSPLSLECTVEGTSNPNLYWYRQAAGRGLQLLFYSVGIGQISSEVPQNLSASRPQDRQFILSSKKLLLSDSGFYLCAWKASGESPLHFGNGTRLTVT.

This clone has just a few counts. This chain joins TRBV5-5 and TRBJ2-1, with 8 bases lining up with TRBD2. The CDR3 consists of 16 residues. V dropped 4 bases and J dropped 5; count of bases not matched to a gene: 11. Per germline, CDR1 SGHKS and CDR2 YYEKEE (reference sequence). This CDR3 is CASSRNRRGGDNEQFF. In nucleotides, the CDR3 is TGTGCCAGCAGCCGGAATCGACGGGGGGGCGACAATGAGCAGTTCTTC.

This chain joins TRBV18 and TRBJ2-3; no definite D call. The CDR3 spans 13 residues. Trimming removed 5 bases from V and 1 base from J, with 7 bases in between. CDR1 KGHSH and CDR2 LQKENI come from the germline V gene. Here the CDR3 reads CASSTVGTDTQYF. As DNA, the CDR3 is TGTGCCAGCTCAACAGTCGGCACAGATACGCAGTATTTT.